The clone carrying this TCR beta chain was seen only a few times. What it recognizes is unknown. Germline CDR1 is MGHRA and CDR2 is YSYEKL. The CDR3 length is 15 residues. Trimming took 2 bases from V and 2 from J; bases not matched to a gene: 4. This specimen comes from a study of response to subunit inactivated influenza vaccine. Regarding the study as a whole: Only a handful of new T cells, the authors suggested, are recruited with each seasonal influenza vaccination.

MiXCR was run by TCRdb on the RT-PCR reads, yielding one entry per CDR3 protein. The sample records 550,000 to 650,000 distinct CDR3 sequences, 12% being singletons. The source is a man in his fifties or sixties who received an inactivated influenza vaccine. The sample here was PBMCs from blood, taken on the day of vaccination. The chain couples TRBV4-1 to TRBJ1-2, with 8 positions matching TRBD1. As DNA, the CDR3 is TGCGCCAGCAGCCAACTTGCAGGGGGCAACTATGGCTACACCTTC. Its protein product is CASSQLAGGNYGYTF.